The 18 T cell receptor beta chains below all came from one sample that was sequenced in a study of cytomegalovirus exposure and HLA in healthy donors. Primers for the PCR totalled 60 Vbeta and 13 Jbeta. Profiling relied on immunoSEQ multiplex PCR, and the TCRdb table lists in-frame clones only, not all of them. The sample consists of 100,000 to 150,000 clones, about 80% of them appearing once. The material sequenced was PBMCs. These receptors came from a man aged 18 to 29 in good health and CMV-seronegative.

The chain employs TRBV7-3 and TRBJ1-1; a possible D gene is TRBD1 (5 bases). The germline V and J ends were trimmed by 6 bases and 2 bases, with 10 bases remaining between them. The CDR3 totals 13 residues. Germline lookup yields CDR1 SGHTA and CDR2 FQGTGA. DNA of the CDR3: TGTGCCAGCAGTCCAGGACACAACACTGAAGCTTTCTTT. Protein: CASSPGHNTEAFF.

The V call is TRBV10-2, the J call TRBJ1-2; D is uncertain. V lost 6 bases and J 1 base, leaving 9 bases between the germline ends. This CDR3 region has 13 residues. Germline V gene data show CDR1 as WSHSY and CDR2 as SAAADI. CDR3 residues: CASSQSHNYGYTF. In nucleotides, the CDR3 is TGCGCCAGCAGCCAGTCGCATAACTATGGCTACACCTTC.

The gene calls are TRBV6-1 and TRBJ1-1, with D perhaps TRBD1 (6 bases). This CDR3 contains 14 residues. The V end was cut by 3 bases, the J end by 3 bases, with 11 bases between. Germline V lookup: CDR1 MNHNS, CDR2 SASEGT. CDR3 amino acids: CASSDVGGHTEAFF. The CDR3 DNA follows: TGTGCCAGCAGTGACGTGGGGGGGCACACTGAAGCTTTCTTT.

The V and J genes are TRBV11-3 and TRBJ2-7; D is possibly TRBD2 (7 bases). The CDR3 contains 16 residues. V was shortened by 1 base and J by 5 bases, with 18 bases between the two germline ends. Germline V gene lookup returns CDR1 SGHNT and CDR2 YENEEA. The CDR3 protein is CASSLVGGAFTHEQYF. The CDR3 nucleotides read TGTGCCAGCAGCTTAGTTGGGGGGGCCTTCACCCACGAGCAGTACTTC.

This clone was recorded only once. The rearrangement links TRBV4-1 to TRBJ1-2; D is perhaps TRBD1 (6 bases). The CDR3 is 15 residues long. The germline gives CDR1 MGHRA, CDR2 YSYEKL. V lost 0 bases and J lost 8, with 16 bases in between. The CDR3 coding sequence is TGCGCCAGCAGCCAAGACGACAGGACATACGACGGCTACACCTTC. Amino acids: CASSQDDRTYDGYTF.

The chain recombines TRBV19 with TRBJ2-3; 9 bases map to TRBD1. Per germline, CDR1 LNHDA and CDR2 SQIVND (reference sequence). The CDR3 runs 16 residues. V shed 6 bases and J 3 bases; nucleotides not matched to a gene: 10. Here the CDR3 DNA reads TGTGCCAGTAGGGTGGTCGGGACAGGGAGTACAGATACGCAGTATTTT. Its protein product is CASRVVGTGSTDTQYF.

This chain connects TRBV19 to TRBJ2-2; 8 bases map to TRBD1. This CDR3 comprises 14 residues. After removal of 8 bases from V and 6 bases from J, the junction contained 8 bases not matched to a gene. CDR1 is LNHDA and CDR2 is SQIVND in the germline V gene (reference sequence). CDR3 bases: TGTGCCAGTCGGACAGGGCCAAAGGCCGGGGAGCTGTTTTTT. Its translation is CASRTGPKAGELFF.

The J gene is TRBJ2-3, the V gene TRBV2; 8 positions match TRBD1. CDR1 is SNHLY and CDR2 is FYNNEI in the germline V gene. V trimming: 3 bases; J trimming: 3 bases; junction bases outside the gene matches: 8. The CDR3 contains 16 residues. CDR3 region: CASSEGTGGLTDTQYF. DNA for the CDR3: TGTGCCAGCAGTGAGGGTACAGGGGGTCTTACAGATACGCAGTATTTT.

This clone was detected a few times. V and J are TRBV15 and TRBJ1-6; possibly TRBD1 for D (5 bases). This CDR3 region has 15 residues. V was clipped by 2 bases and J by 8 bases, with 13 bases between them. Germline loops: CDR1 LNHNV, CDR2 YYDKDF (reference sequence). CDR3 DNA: TGTGCCACCAGCAGATTTAGCCAAGGGGATTCACCCCTCCACTTT. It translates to CATSRFSQGDSPLHF.

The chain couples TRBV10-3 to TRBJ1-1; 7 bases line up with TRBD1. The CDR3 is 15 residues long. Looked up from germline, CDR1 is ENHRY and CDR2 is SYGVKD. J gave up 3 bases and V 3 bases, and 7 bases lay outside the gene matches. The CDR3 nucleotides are TGTGCCATCAGTGATAAGGAGGGGGCTTACACTGAAGCTTTCTTT. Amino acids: CAISDKEGAYTEAFF.

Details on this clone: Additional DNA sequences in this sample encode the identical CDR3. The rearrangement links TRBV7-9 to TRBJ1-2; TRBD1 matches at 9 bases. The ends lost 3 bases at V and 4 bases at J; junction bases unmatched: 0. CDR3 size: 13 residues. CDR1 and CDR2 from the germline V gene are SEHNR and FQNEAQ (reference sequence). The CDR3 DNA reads TGTGCCAGCAGCTTGGGACAGGGCTATGGCTACACCTTC. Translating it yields CASSLGQGYGYTF.

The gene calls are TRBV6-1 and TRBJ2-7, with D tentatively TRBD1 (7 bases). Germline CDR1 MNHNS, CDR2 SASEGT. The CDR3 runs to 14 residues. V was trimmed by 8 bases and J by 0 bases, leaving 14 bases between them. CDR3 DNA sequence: TGTGCCAGCGGGCGGGACAGTCTCTCCTACGAGCAGTACTTC. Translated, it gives CASGRDSLSYEQYF.

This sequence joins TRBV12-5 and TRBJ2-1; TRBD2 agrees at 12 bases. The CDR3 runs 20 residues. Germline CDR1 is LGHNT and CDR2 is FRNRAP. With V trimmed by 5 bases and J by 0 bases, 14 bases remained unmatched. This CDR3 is CASGPSKTSGGLSSYNEQFF. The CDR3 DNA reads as TGTGCTAGTGGTCCGTCCAAGACTAGCGGGGGTTTAAGCTCCTACAATGAGCAGTTCTTC.

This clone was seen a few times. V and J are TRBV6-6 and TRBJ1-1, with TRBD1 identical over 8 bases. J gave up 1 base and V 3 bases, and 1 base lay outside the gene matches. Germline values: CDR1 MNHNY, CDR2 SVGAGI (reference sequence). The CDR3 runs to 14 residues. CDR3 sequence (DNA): TGTGCCAGCAGTTATGGACAGGGGAACACTGAAGCTTTCTTT. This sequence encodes CASSYGQGNTEAFF.

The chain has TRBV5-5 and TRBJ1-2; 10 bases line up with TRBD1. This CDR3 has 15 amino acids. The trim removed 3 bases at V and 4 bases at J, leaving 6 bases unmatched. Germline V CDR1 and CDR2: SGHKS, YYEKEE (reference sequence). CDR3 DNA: TGTGCCAGCAGCTCCGACAGGGGGCTGTTCTATGGCTACACCTTC. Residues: CASSSDRGLFYGYTF. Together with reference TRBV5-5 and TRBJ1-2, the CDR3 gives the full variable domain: DAGVTQSPTHLIKTRGQQVTLRCSPISGHKSVSWYQQVLGQGPQFIFQYYEKEERGRGNFPDRFSARQFPNYSSELNVNALLLGDSALYLCASSSDRGLFYGYTFGSGTRLTVV.

DNA of the CDR3: TGCGCCAGCAGCCCCCGACAGGGGAAAGAGACCCAGTACTTC. This translates into CASSPRQGKETQYF. The rearrangement uses TRBV4-1 and TRBJ2-5; TRBD1 matches at 8 bases. CDR1 is MGHRA and CDR2 is YSYEKL in the germline V gene. The CDR3 runs to 14 residues. Unmatched junction bases numbered 4, after V lost 4 bases and J lost 3 bases.

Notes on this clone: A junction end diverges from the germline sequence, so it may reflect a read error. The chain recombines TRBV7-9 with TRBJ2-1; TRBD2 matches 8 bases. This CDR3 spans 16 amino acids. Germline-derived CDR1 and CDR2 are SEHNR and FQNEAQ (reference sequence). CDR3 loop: CSSSPTGGGLNNEQFF. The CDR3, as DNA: TGTTCCAGCAGCCCCACGGGCGGGGGGCTGAACAATGAGCAGTTCTTC.

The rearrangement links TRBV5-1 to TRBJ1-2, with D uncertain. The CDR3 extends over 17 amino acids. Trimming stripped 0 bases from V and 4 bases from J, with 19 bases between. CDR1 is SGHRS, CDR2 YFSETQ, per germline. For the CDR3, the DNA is TGCGCCAGCAGCTTGGACGACTTCGGAATGGGTGTCTATGGCTACACCTTC. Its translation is CASSLDDFGMGVYGYTF.